This T cell receptor beta chain derives from a study of shared clonotypes between healthy human individuals. The trim removed 3 bases at V and 7 bases at J, leaving 11 bases unmatched. The V gene's germline CDR1 is SEHNR and CDR2 FQNEAQ (reference sequence). The CDR3 sequence is 18 residues long. Sequencing was performed with immunoSEQ multiplex PCR; in TCRdb, only in-frame clones are kept and a portion is missing. The sample records roughly 2.2 million clones, 85% to 95% being singletons. V usage is TRBV7-9 and J usage is TRBJ2-1; 14 nucleotides line up with TRBD2. The receptor was derived from a man between 18 and 35 years old in good health. Some clones in this sample may be carry-over from other donors' samples. The sequencing sample was made of naive CD4+ T cells from PBMCs. Noted subset: CD45RA+ positively selected. The CDR3 nucleotides read TGTGCCAGCAGCTTGGACGGGACTAGCGGGAGATCGGGGAATGAGCAGTTCTTC. Its protein product is CASSLDGTSGRSGNEQFF.